Listed here are 9 T cell receptor beta chains from one sample, sequenced in a study of T-cell reconstitution after alpha-beta-depleted transplantation in children (dated by TCRdb to 2015 to 2016). Reading the label with the study, this specimen's treatment or condition is: allogeneic hematopoietic cell transplantation with graft depleted of TCRalphabeta T cells and CD19 B cells. Libraries were made using PCR. TCRdb shows the sequencer as Illumina HiSeq 2500. To normalize quantification of the TCRbeta repertoire, the TCR libraries were built with molecular barcoding that relied on unique molecular identifiers. TCRdb reran the public reads through fastp at Q25 and MiXCR, keeping productive beta chains. Every CDR3 protein is listed once, alongside the most common genes and DNA of its rows. This sample holds about 340,000 distinct CDR3 sequences; about 17% were observed only once. The biggest ten clones account for about 41% of the sample.

The sample in question was PBMCs, mostly from graft donor cells, obtained 360 days after TCRalphabeta/CD19-depleted stem cell transplant. The source of these receptors is a male patient between 2 and 10 years old who had a stem cell transplant for acute lymphoblastic leukemia, so the T cells may come from the graft donor.

This clonotype was seen more than once but under ten times. The rearrangement links TRBV7-9 to TRBJ2-1, with TRBD2 matching 10 bases. The CDR3 consists of 15 residues. J gave up 12 bases and V 0 bases, and 8 bases lay outside the gene matches. CDR1 is SEHNR and CDR2 is FQNEAQ in the germline V gene (reference sequence). The CDR3 is CASSLASAGGTWQFF. The CDR3 nucleotides are TGTGCCAGCAGCTTAGCGTCAGCGGGAGGGACTTGGCAGTTCTTC.

A few counts support this clonotype. This chain links TRBV12-3 or TRBV12-4 with TRBJ2-7; D possibly corresponds to TRBD1 (6 bases). The CDR3 extends over 14 amino acids. V gave up 3 bases and J gave up 1 base, with 10 bases separating them. The DNA of the CDR3 is TGTGCCAGCAGTTTCCCGGACAGTTCCTACGAGCAGTACTTC. Protein: CASSFPDSSYEQYF.

The table lists this clonotype with a count of one. Germline and junction disagree at one end, which may indicate a read error. The chain carries TRBV14 and TRBJ2-7, with D possibly being TRBD2 (6 bases). Germline V gene data show CDR1 as SGHDN and CDR2 as FVKESK. CDR3 length equals 14 residues. This chain's CDR3 is CANSQSGAIYEQYF. DNA for the CDR3: TGTGCCAACAGCCAATCGGGAGCGATCTACGAGCAGTACTTC.

There are many counts of this clonotype. The chain has TRBV4-3 and TRBJ2-5; D not resolved. Trimming removed 0 bases at V and 5 bases at J, with 13 bases between. CDR1 LGHNA and CDR2 YSLEER come from the germline V gene. This CDR3 contains 15 residues. The DNA of the CDR3 is TGCGCCAGCAGCCAAGATCTGGGTCTCCGGGAGACCCAGTACTTC. It encodes CASSQDLGLRETQYF.

This clonotype was observed a few times. V usage is TRBV10-3 and J usage is TRBJ2-3, with D tentatively TRBD1 (7 bases). The CDR3 has 14 amino acids. CDR1 is ENHRY and CDR2 is SYGVKD in the germline V gene. The V end was cut by 10 bases, the J end by 8 bases, with 22 bases between. The CDR3 spells CATGGGGRGGTQYF. The CDR3 DNA reads as TGTGCCACAGGGGGTGGAGGGCGTGGGGGTACGCAGTATTTT.

This clonotype has more than one count but fewer than ten. The chain combines TRBV11-3 with TRBJ2-1; 7 bases map to TRBD2. This CDR3 comprises 16 residues. Trimming cost V 5 bases and J 4 bases; bases outside gene matches: 11. Looked up from germline, CDR1 is SGHNT and CDR2 is YENEEA. CDR3 protein: CASSLRASGPYNEQFF. CDR3 in DNA: TGTGCCAGCAGCCTACGTGCTAGCGGACCGTACAATGAGCAGTTCTTC.

CDR3 loop: CATSSSVLAGGPVGELFF. Written as DNA, the CDR3 is TGTGCCACCAGCAGTTCAGTTCTAGCGGGAGGGCCCGTCGGGGAGCTGTTTTTT. The chain joins TRBV15 to TRBJ2-2, with 12 bases matching TRBD2. The CDR3 consists of 18 residues. In germline, CDR1 is LNHNV, CDR2 YYDKDF (reference sequence). The ends lost 3 bases at V and 7 bases at J; junction bases unmatched: 12.

In this sample, this clonotype turned up a few times. Written as DNA, the CDR3 is TGTGCCAGCAGTTTGGCTGGGGGCGCTTCCCCTCCCGACTGCACCTTC. Translating gives CASSLAGGASPPDCTF. This chain connects TRBV28 to TRBJ1-2; weak D call: TRBD1 (6 bases). Trimming stripped 3 bases from V and 13 bases from J, with 27 bases between. The germline gives CDR1 MDHEN, CDR2 SYDVKM. CDR3 size: 16 residues.

This clonotype has more than one count but fewer than ten. The rearrangement links TRBV6-2 or TRBV6-3 to TRBJ1-5; tentative D call: TRBD1 (6 bases). Germline CDR1 and CDR2: MNHEY and SVGEGT. V was shortened by 7 bases and J by 4 bases, with 8 bases between the two germline ends. This CDR3 contains 12 residues. The CDR3, as DNA: TGTGCCAGCAACACAGGGAATCAGCCCCAGCATTTT. Translating it yields CASNTGNQPQHF.